Below, 6 T cell receptor beta chains from the same sample are listed, as sequenced in a study of blood T cell repertoires in COVID-19. Measured with immunoSEQ multiplex PCR; TCRdb has only the in-frame clones, and not every one. Seen here are hundreds of thousands of clones, approximately 86% observed once, and the top ten hold 8.5% to 10%. Sequenced input: PBMCs or T cells enriched from blood (not recorded which). The receptors come from a woman under 30 who had recovered from COVID-19.

V is TRBV18 and J is TRBJ1-2; D call uncertain. Per the germline V gene, CDR1 is KGHSH and CDR2 is LQKENI. V gave up 0 bases and J gave up 5 bases, with 16 bases separating them. There are 16 residues in the CDR3. CDR3 sequence: CASSPPIGRPAYGYTF. The CDR3 coding sequence is TGTGCCAGCTCACCACCGATAGGGAGGCCGGCGTATGGCTACACCTTC.

The V call is TRBV9, the J call TRBJ1-2; TRBD1 might be the D (5 bases). V shed 0 bases and J shed 7 bases, with 16 bases lying between them. The V gene's germline CDR1 is SGDLS and CDR2 YYNGEE. This CDR3 is built from 15 residues. CDR3 sequence reads: CASSVDLVGTGGYTF. The CDR3, as DNA: TGTGCCAGCAGCGTAGATCTGGTCGGGACTGGTGGCTACACCTTC.

V and J are TRBV7-2 and TRBJ1-6; the match to TRBD1 covers 7 bases. V lost 2 bases, J lost 7 bases, and 8 bases stayed unmatched. The CDR3 has 16 residues. Germline-derived CDR1 and CDR2 are SGHTA and FQGNSA. CDR3 region: CASSLRSGTVNSPLHF. DNA for the CDR3: TGTGCCAGCAGCTTAAGGTCCGGGACAGTAAATTCACCCCTCCACTTT.

The V call is TRBV5-1, the J call TRBJ2-3; D gene uncertain. Germline loops: CDR1 SGHRS, CDR2 YFSETQ. This CDR3 is 14 amino acids long. Trimming shortened V by 7 bases and J by 0 bases, and 12 bases separated the two germline ends. This CDR3 reads CASYSSASTDTQYF. CDR3 DNA sequence: TGCGCCAGCTATTCTAGTGCTAGCACAGATACGCAGTATTTT.

This clone was counted once. The rearrangement links TRBV6-2 or TRBV6-3 to TRBJ2-1; 11 bases map to TRBD2. Unmatched junction bases numbered 8, after V lost 6 bases and J lost 10 bases. Germline V gene lookup returns CDR1 MNHEY and CDR2 SVGEGT. The CDR3 is made up of 14 amino acids. In nucleotides, the CDR3 is TGTGCCAGCAGCCTCCTAGCGGGAGGATGGGAGCAGTTCTTC. Residues: CASSLLAGGWEQFF.

The chain joins TRBV5-4 to TRBJ1-1; TRBD1 agrees at 8 bases. The CDR3 consists of 15 residues. Trimming cost V 4 bases and J 1 base; bases outside gene matches: 6. Germline CDR1 is SGHNT and CDR2 is YYREEE (reference sequence). The CDR3 DNA reads as TGTGCCAGCAGCGTGAACAGGGGGACGAACACTGAAGCTTTCTTT. Protein: CASSVNRGTNTEAFF.